This T cell receptor beta chain was captured by sequencing in a study of metastatic and nonmetastatic thyroid tumors. Study at large: Comparative analysis of repertoires was undertaken across blood and tumor or nodule tissue obtained from malignant and benign thyroid patients.

Patients had received no treatment of any kind before thyroid surgery. This clone came up many times. Its antigen is not known. Findings and limits, study-wide: Reportedly, malignant thyroid tumors had significantly higher TCR beta diversity than benign nodules, in blood and tumor.

TCRdb reprocessed the PCR reads using MiXCR. The repertoire has tens of thousands of clones, roughly 15% of them found once; the top ten carry roughly 3.2%. The germline V and J ends were trimmed by 1 base and 7 bases, with 12 bases remaining between them. The CDR3 has 13 residues. Germline V CDR1 and CDR2: SGHRS, YFSETQ. The origin of this receptor is a female donor with papillary thyroid cancer or a benign thyroid nodule (not recorded which). Some clones in this sample may be carry-over from other donors' samples. The specimen sequenced was blood. The rearrangement joins TRBV5-1 to TRBJ2-7; tentative D call: TRBD2 (5 bases). CDR3 region: CASSLRTGGEQYF. CDR3 DNA: TGCGCCAGCAGCTTGCGGACTGGTGGGGAGCAGTACTTC.